Presented here are 6 T cell receptor beta chains from one specimen sequenced in a study of blood T cell repertoires in COVID-19. The assay was immunoSEQ multiplex PCR, and TCRdb's table has in-frame clones only and misses some. The sample includes 40,000 to 50,000 clones, around 90% of them seen just once. The specimen sequenced was peripheral blood. Every receptor here comes from a man aged 50 to 60 with active COVID-19.

The chain uses TRBV9 and TRBJ1-4; weak D call: TRBD1 (6 bases). In germline, CDR1 is SGDLS, CDR2 YYNGEE. V was pared by 0 bases and J by 3 bases, with 9 bases between. The CDR3 totals 15 residues. CDR3 sequence reads: CASSVGGTSNEKLFF. In DNA form, the CDR3 reads TGTGCCAGCAGCGTAGGTGGGACATCTAATGAAAAACTGTTTTTT.

CDR3 coding DNA: TGCGCCAGCAGCCAAGATAGGGGGACCCCTGTCACAGATACGCAGTATTTT. It codes for CASSQDRGTPVTDTQYF. The gene calls are TRBV4-1 and TRBJ2-3; a weak D match, TRBD1 (6 bases). This CDR3 is 17 amino acids long. In germline, CDR1 is MGHRA, CDR2 YSYEKL. V lost 0 bases, J lost 2 bases, and 15 bases lay in between.

The chain carries TRBV7-2 and TRBJ2-5; D is perhaps TRBD2 (5 bases). V lost 4 bases, J lost 4 bases, and 7 bases lay in between. The germline V gene has CDR1 SGHTA and CDR2 FQGNSA. CDR3 length: 12 residues. The CDR3: CASSYGGETQYF. CDR3 DNA: TGTGCCAGCAGCTACGGAGGAGAGACCCAGTACTTC. Together with reference TRBV7-2 and TRBJ2-5, the CDR3 gives the full variable domain: GAGVSQSPSNKVTEKGKDVELRCDPISGHTALYWYRQSLGQGLEFLIYFQGNSAPDKSGLPSDRFSAERTGGSVSTLTIQRTQQEDSAVYLCASSYGGETQYFGPGTRLLVL.

This clone has only a few counts. The chain has TRBV4-1 and TRBJ2-7, with D possibly being TRBD1 (5 bases). Per the germline V gene, CDR1 is MGHRA and CDR2 is YSYEKL. The CDR3 sequence is 16 residues long. Trimming took off 0 bases at V and 5 bases at J, with 17 bases between the two ends. In nucleotides, the CDR3 is TGCGCCAGCAGCCAAGATGAAGGGGCGAGCCGCGACGAGCAGTACTTC. Protein: CASSQDEGASRDEQYF.

The V gene is TRBV19, the J gene TRBJ2-7; tentative D call: TRBD1 (6 bases). The CDR3 runs to 15 residues. V was clipped by 2 bases and J by 1 base, with 12 bases between them. CDR1 is LNHDA and CDR2 is SQIVND in the germline V gene (reference sequence). CDR3 sequence reads: CASSIITGSSYEQYF. CDR3 sequence (DNA): TGTGCCAGTAGTATAATAACAGGGAGTTCCTACGAGCAGTACTTC.

The chain carries TRBV2 and TRBJ2-1, with TRBD2 identical over 10 bases. The CDR3 is 15 amino acids. Per the germline V gene, CDR1 is SNHLY and CDR2 is FYNNEI. V was pared by 2 bases and J by 5 bases, with 3 bases of the junction left unmatched. The DNA for the CDR3 is TGTGCCAGCAGTGAATTAGCGGGGGGAAACAATGAGCAGTTCTTC. Residues: CASSELAGGNNEQFF.